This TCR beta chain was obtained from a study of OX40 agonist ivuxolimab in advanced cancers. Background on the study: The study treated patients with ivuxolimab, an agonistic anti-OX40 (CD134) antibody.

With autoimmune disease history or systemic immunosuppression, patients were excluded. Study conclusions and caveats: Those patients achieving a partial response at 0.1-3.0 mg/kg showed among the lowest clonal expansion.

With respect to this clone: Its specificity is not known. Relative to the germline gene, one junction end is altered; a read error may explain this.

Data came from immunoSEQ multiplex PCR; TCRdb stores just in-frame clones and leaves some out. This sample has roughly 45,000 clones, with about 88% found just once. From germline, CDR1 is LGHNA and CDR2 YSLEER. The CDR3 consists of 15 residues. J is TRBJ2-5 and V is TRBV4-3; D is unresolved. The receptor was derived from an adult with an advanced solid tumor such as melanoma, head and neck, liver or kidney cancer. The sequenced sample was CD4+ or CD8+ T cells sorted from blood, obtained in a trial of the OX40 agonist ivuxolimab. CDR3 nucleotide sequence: TGCGCCAGCAGCCAAGATGGCGCCCACCACGAGACCCAGTACTTC. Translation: CASSQDGAHHETQYF.